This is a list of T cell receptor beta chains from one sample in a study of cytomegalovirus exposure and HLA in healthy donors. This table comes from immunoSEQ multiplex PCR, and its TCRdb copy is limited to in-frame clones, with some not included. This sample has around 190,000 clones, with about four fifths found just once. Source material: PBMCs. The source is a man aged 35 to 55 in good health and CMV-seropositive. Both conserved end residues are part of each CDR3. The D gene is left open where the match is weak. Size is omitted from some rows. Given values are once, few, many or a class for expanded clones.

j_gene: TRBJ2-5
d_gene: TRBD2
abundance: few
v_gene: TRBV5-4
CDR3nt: TGTGCCAGCAGCTTGGCGGCCCTAGCGGGAGGGCCCAAGACCCAGTACTTC
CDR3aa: CASSLAALAGGPKTQYF

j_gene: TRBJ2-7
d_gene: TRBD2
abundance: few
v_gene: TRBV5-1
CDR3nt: TGCGCCAGCAGCTTGTGGTCTAGCGGGAGGGGGCCCTACGAGCAGTACTTC
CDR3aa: CASSLWSSGRGPYEQYF

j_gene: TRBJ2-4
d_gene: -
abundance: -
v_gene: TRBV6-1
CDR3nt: TGTGCCAGCAGTGCGAAGGACAGAGAAAGAAACATTCAGTACTTC
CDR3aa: CASSAKDRERNIQYF

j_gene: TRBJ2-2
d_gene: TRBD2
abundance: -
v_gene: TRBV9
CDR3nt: TGTGCCAGCAGCGTAGGACGGGAGGGCACCGGGGAGCTGTTTTTT
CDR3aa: CASSVGREGTGELFF

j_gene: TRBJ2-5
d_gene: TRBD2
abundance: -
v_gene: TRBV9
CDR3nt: TGTGCCAGCAGCGCTAGCGGGAGGGAGACCCAGTACTTC
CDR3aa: CASSASGRETQYF

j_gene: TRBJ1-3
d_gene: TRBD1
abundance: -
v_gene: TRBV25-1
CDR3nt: TGTGCCAGCAGTGTGACAGGGATCTCCGGAAACACCATATATTTT
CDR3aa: CASSVTGISGNTIYF

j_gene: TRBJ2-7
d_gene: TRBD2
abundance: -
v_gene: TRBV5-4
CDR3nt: TGTGCCAGCAGCTTTCGGGTAGCGGGGGGCTACGAGCAGTACTTC
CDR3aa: CASSFRVAGGYEQYF

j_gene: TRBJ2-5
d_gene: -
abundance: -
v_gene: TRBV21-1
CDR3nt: TGTGCCAGCAGCAAAGGAACACCTCAAGAGACCCAGTACTTC
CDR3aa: CASSKGTPQETQYF

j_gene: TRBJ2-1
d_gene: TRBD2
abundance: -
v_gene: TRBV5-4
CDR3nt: TGTGCCAGCAGCGCAAGGACTAGCCGCCGTCGGAATGAGCAGTTCTTC
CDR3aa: CASSARTSRRRNEQFF

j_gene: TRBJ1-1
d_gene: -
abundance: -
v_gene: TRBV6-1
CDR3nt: TGTGCCAGCAGTGCCCAAACGGACACCCCAAACACTGAAGCTTTCTTT
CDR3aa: CASSAQTDTPNTEAFF

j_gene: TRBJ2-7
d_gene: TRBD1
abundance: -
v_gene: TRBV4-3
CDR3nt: TGCGCCAGCAGCCAACAACAGGGGGCAAGCTACGAGCAGTACTTC
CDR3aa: CASSQQQGASYEQYF

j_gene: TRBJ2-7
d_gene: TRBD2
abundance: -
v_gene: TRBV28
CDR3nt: TGTGCCAGCAGCCTACTAGCGGGCCCCTCCTACGAGCAGTACTTC
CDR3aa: CASSLLAGPSYEQYF

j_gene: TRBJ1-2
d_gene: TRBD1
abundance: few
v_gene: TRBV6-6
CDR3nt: TGTGCCAGCAGTTCCCCGGGACAGACTTATGGCTACACCTTC
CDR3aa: CASSSPGQTYGYTF

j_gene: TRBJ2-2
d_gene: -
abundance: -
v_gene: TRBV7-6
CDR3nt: TGTGCCAGCAGCGTGACAGTGAACACCGGGGAGCTGTTTTTT
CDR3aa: CASSVTVNTGELFF

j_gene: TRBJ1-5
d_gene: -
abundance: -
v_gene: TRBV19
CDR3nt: TGTGCCAGTAGTATAGGGCAGATCTCTCCACCCCAGCATTTT
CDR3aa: CASSIGQISPPQHF

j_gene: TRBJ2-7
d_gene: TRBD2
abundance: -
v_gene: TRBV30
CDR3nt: TGTGCCTGGAGTCCAGAGGAAGGTAGCGGGGTTTACGAGCAGTACTTC
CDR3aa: CAWSPEEGSGVYEQYF